The TCR beta chain under discussion was sequenced for a study of control samples from healthy donors and cancer patients. This clone was counted only a few times. This CDR3 contains 13 residues. Germline CDR1 reads SGHKS; CDR2 reads YYEKEE (reference sequence). Trimming took off 1 base at V and 4 bases at J, with 9 bases between the two ends. The data were produced by immunoSEQ multiplex PCR, yet TCRdb's version contains in-frame clones alone and is incomplete. The table records under 85,000 clones, more than 70% of them present only once. The chain uses TRBV5-5 and TRBJ2-7; D perhaps matches TRBD1 (5 bases). This sequence originates from a man between 60 and 70 years old with colorectal cancer. Source material: PBMCs. The CDR3 sequence is CASSLQGAYEQYF. The CDR3 bases are TGTGCCAGCAGCTTGCAGGGTGCGTACGAGCAGTACTTC. The variable domain in full, completed from reference TRBV5-5 and TRBJ2-7, reads DAGVTQSPTHLIKTRGQQVTLRCSPISGHKSVSWYQQVLGQGPQFIFQYYEKEERGRGNFPDRFSARQFPNYSSELNVNALLLGDSALYLCASSLQGAYEQYFGPGTRLTVT.